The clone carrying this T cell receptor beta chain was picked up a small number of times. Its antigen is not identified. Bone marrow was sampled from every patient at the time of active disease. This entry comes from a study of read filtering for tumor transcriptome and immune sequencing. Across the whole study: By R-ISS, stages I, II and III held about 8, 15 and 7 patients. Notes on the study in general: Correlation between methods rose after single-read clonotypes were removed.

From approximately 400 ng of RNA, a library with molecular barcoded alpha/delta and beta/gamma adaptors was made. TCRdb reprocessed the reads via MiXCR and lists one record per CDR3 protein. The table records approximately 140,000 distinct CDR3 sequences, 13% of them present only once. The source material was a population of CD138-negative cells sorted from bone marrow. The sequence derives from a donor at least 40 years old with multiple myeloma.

CDR3 residues: CASSEDVSYNEQFF. CDR3 coding DNA: TGTGCCAGTAGCGAGGACGTCTCCTACAATGAGCAGTTCTTC. The genes are TRBV19 and TRBJ2-1; D unresolved. V lost 6 bases, J lost 0 bases, and 9 bases lay in between. The length of the CDR3 is 14 residues. From germline, CDR1 is LNHDA and CDR2 SQIVND (reference sequence).